The 27 T cell receptor beta chains reported below all come from one sample, sequenced in a study of T cell clonality in common variable immunodeficiency (dated by TCRdb to the mid-2010s). Libraries came from the immunoSEQ multiplex PCR assay. TCRdb holds this immuneACCESS table with in-frame rearrangements only. Some clones are missing; in checked studies, unresolved V genes explain under half, and the rest has no known cause. The table shows around 28,000 clones here, with no singletons. Roughly 27% of the sample comes from the top ten. Antigen specificity for these receptors is unknown. What the work shows at the level of the full study, not this receptor alone: CVID TCRbeta sequences reportedly showed fewer deletions and N-nucleotide insertions and lacked highly modified clones with 13 or more V deletions.

Material for sequencing was peripheral blood mononuclear cells. Every receptor here comes from a human donor with common variable immunodeficiency.

In its sample, this clone was seen a few times. The read is 3 residues too short to cover the CDR3 end, so that end is filled in from the germline J gene. The chain uses TRBV29-1 and TRBJ2-3; the match to TRBD1 covers 12 bases. The germline V gene encodes CDR1 SQVTM and CDR2 ANQGSEA. The CDR3 has 12 amino acids. CDR3 sequence reads: CSAPGQGATQYF. Incomplete CDR3 DNA: TGCAGCGCACCGGGACAGGGGGCGACG.

In its sample, this clone was seen many times. The read terminates 3 residues ahead of where the CDR3 ends, so the germline J gene completes it. The rearrangement links TRBV30 to TRBJ1-5; D is perhaps TRBD1 (6 bases). In germline, CDR1 is GTSNPN, CDR2 SVGIG (reference sequence). V was trimmed by 0 bases and J by 6 bases, leaving 9 bases between them. The CDR3 totals 13 residues. The covered CDR3 bases are TGTGCCTGGAGTGTACAGGGAGGTCAGCCC. Encoded protein: CAWSVQGGQP. From start to end, the CDR3 is CAWSVQGGQPQHF.

Points on this clone: The read comes to an end 3 residues before the CDR3 does, leaving the germline J gene to fill in the end. The V and J genes are TRBV6-1 and TRBJ2-3; 14 positions match TRBD2. The CDR3 runs to 17 residues. Trimming at V came to 1 base and at J to 3 bases, leaving 3 bases not matched to a gene. From germline, CDR1 is MNHNS and CDR2 SASEGT. CDR3 bases read: TGTGCCAGCAGTGAAGGACTAGCGGGGGGGCCGACAGATACG. This encodes CASSEGLAGGPTDT. The whole CDR3 reads CASSEGLAGGPTDTQYF.

This clone showed up just a few times. The sequence runs out 3 residues before the end of the CDR3; the remainder is reconstructed from the germline J gene. The chain combines TRBV19 with TRBJ1-1; TRBD1 matches at 7 bases. Germline CDR1 and CDR2: LNHDA and SQIVND (reference sequence). Trimming took 4 bases from V and 4 from J; bases not matched to a gene: 9. CDR3 length: 15 residues. The CDR3 sequence: CASSTYRGAGTEAFF. The sequenced part of the CDR3 DNA is TGTGCCAGTAGTACTTACAGGGGTGCGGGCACTGAA. Full variable domain (rest looked up from reference TRBV19 and TRBJ1-1): DGGITQSPKYLFRKEGQNVTLSCEQNLNHDAMYWYRQDPGQGLRLIYYSQIVNDFQKGDIAEGYSVSREKKESFPLTVTSAQKNPTAFYLCASSTYRGAGTEAFFGQGTRLTVV.

This clone was detected ten times or more. Compared with germline, one end of the junction differs, possibly owing to a read error. The CDR3 end is not reached by the read, which stops 3 residues before it; the germline J gene fills it in. This sequence joins TRBV4-2 and TRBJ1-2, with 8 bases matching TRBD1. This CDR3 contains 15 residues. CDR1 is LGHNA and CDR2 is YNFKEQ in the germline V gene. The sequenced CDR3 bases are TGCGCCAGCAGCCGTTCACAGGGGGTCGGCTATGGC. This sequence encodes CASSRSQGVGYG. The entire CDR3 is CASSRSQGVGYGYTF.

This clone was recorded at least ten times. The read gets to within 3 residues of the CDR3 end, and the germline J gene fills in the rest. V gene TRBV5-6 combines with J gene TRBJ2-1, with 7 bases lining up with TRBD1. CDR1 is SGHDT, CDR2 YYEEEE, per germline. V lost 0 bases to trimming and J lost 4 bases; unmatched junction nucleotides: 4. This CDR3 comprises 15 residues. The part of the CDR3 DNA that was read is TGTGCCAGCAGCTTGGAGCAGGGGGAATACAATGAG. Protein: CASSLEQGEYNE. The complete CDR3 protein is CASSLEQGEYNEQFF.

In this sample, this clone turned up a few times. The read gets to within 3 residues of the CDR3 end, and the germline J gene fills in the rest. This rearrangement joins TRBV6-2 or TRBV6-3 to TRBJ2-5, with a possible D match to TRBD1 (5 bases). This CDR3 comprises 14 residues. V shed 6 bases and J shed 0 bases, with 11 bases lying between them. CDR1 is MNHEY, CDR2 SVGEGT, per germline. The sequenced CDR3 bases are TGTGCCAGCAGGACCCAGGGCCACCAAGAGACC. It specifies CASRTQGHQET. The full CDR3 sequence reads CASRTQGHQETQYF.

This clone was observed at least ten times. The read terminates 3 residues before the CDR3 end, so the remaining end is supplied by the germline J gene. The chain couples TRBV5-1 to TRBJ2-1, with a tentative D call TRBD1 (6 bases). Germline V lookup: CDR1 SGHRS, CDR2 YFSETQ. Deletions cut 4 bases from V and 0 bases from J, with 11 bases between. The CDR3 is 15 amino acids. CDR3 in amino acids: CASSGSGASYNEQFF. The sequenced part of the CDR3 DNA is TGCGCCAGCAGCGGATCAGGGGCCTCCTACAATGAG.

On this clone itself: The read ends 3 residues early relative to the CDR3; the germline J gene fills the gap. The chain has TRBV7-3 and TRBJ2-5, with TRBD1 matching 8 bases. J lost 1 base, V lost 4 bases, and 8 bases had no gene match. The CDR3 has 16 amino acids. Germline V gene data show CDR1 as SGHTA and CDR2 as FQGTGA. The DNA read from the CDR3 is TGTGCCAGCAGCTACGGGACAGGAAGGGGCCAAGAGACC. Its protein product is CASSYGTGRGQET. Given in full, the CDR3 is CASSYGTGRGQETQYF.

Of note for this clone: The read stops 3 residues short of the end of the CDR3; the missing end is completed from the germline J gene. This rearrangement joins TRBV7-6 to TRBJ2-7; D possibly corresponds to TRBD2 (6 bases). The CDR3 loop spans 15 amino acids. V dropped 5 bases and J dropped 6 bases, with 20 bases sitting between them. Germline V gives CDR1 SGHVS, CDR2 FNYEAQ. The CDR3 sequence is CASSIRPGGRGEQYF. CDR3 DNA, as far as it was read: TGTGCCAGCAGCATACGTCCCGGGGGTCGAGGCGAG.

The table lists this clone with a few counts. The CDR3 loop is CASSLVQAKNIQYF. Partial CDR3 DNA: TGTGCCAGCAGCTTAGTACAGGCAAAAAACATT. This chain connects TRBV7-2 to TRBJ2-4; TRBD1 is a possible D gene (5 bases). The CDR3 goes on 3 residues after the read ends, and that part is filled in from the germline J gene. Germline CDR1 reads SGHTA; CDR2 reads FQGNSA. The CDR3 extends over 14 amino acids. V was shortened by 1 base and J by 4 bases, with 8 bases between the two germline ends.

This clone was counted at least ten times. The read falls 3 residues short of the CDR3 end, and the missing part is taken from the germline J gene. The chain has TRBV12-3 or TRBV12-4 and TRBJ2-1, with TRBD1 matching 8 bases. Germline trimming cut 4 bases from V and 7 bases from J; bases unmatched to any gene: 9. The CDR3 sequence is 15 residues long. CDR3 DNA, as far as it was read: TGTGCCAGCAGTTCGGGGGACAGGCTGGGGAATGAG. This encodes CASSSGDRLGNE. The whole CDR3 sequence is CASSSGDRLGNEQFF.

This clone was counted a few times. The CDR3 extends 3 residues past the end of the read, so its final part is completed from the germline J gene. The rearrangement links TRBV19 to TRBJ2-2, with TRBD1 matching over 8 bases. V was pared by 2 bases and J by 4 bases, with 6 bases of the junction left unmatched. This CDR3 is 16 amino acids long. Looked up from germline, CDR1 is LNHDA and CDR2 is SQIVND (reference sequence). The DNA read from the CDR3 is TGTGCCAGTAGTATACGGGACAGGTGGACCACCGGGGAG. The encoded protein is CASSIRDRWTTGE. The whole CDR3 protein reads CASSIRDRWTTGELFF.

On this clone: Coverage ceases 3 residues before the CDR3 finishes, and the germline J gene fills in the end. The chain couples TRBV19 to TRBJ1-2; 9 bases align to TRBD1. The CDR3 consists of 15 residues. V lost 3 bases and J lost 7; bases outside the gene matches: 9. From germline, CDR1 is LNHDA and CDR2 SQIVND (reference sequence). Here the CDR3 reads CASSMPRDRVLGYTF. CDR3 DNA, as far as it was read: TGTGCCAGTAGTATGCCCCGGGACAGGGTACTTGGC.

Concerning this clone itself: The missing CDR3 end, 3 residues past where the read stops, is filled in from the germline J gene. The V gene is TRBV20-1, the J gene TRBJ2-1; D uncertain. Germline CDR1 DFQATT, CDR2 SNEGSKA (reference sequence). The V end lost 8 bases, the J end lost 5 bases, and 7 bases lay between the germline ends. CDR3 length: 10 amino acids. The CDR3 loop is CSPPDNEQFF. The sequenced CDR3 bases are TGCAGTCCCCCAGACAATGAG.

This clone was seen only a few times. The CDR3 end lies 3 residues beyond the end of the read and is filled in from the germline J gene. The J gene is TRBJ2-5, the V gene TRBV2, with TRBD1 as a possible D gene (5 bases). Trimming took off 4 bases at V and 1 base at J, with 13 bases between the two ends. Germline V CDR1 and CDR2: SNHLY, FYNNEI. This CDR3 has 15 residues. The chain's CDR3 is CASSGLQGAQETQYF. The CDR3 DNA, read in part, is TGTGCCAGCAGTGGATTACAAGGGGCCCAAGAGACC.

Points on this clone: The read stops 3 residues short of the end of the CDR3; the missing end is completed from the germline J gene. The chain employs TRBV7-9 and TRBJ2-5, with 8 bases that match TRBD2. This CDR3 is built from 13 residues. V shed 11 bases and J 3 bases; nucleotides not matched to a gene: 8. The V gene's germline CDR1 is SEHNR and CDR2 FQNEAQ (reference sequence). CDR3 amino acids: CALQGAGEETQYF. The CDR3 bases that were read are TGTGCCCTACAGGGAGCGGGGGAAGAGACC.

Details on this clone: The sequence runs out 3 residues before the end of the CDR3; the remainder is reconstructed from the germline J gene. The chain uses TRBV7-9 and TRBJ1-2; D is perhaps TRBD1 (6 bases). Germline V gene sequence: CDR1 SEHNR, CDR2 FQNEAQ (reference sequence). V gave up 3 bases and J gave up 2 bases, with 13 bases separating them. CDR3 length: 15 amino acids. Here the CDR3 reads CASSFRQGTNYGYTF. CDR3 DNA (partial): TGTGCCAGCAGCTTCCGGCAGGGGACGAACTATGGC.

To note about this clone: The CDR3 goes on 3 residues after the read ends, and that part is filled in from the germline J gene. The rearrangement joins TRBV19 to TRBJ2-7; 11 positions agree with TRBD1. The J segment lost 6 bases and the V segment lost 5 bases, leaving 3 bases of the junction unmatched. The CDR3 extends over 13 amino acids. Germline-derived CDR1 and CDR2 are LNHDA and SQIVND (reference sequence). CDR3 DNA (partial): TGTGCCAGTAGTTGGACAGGGGGCGGCGAG. Its translation is CASSWTGGGE. The full CDR3 is CASSWTGGGEQYF.

This clone was observed a handful of times. The read is 3 residues too short to cover the CDR3 end, so that end is filled in from the germline J gene. The V and J genes are TRBV18 and TRBJ1-3, with D uncertain. In germline, CDR1 is KGHSH, CDR2 LQKENI. Trimming removed 6 bases from V and 2 bases from J, with 14 bases in between. CDR3 length equals 15 residues. The covered CDR3 bases are TGTGCCAGCTCCCCCGCAACGACAACTGGAAACACC. Its protein product is CASSPATTTGNT. Given in full, the CDR3 is CASSPATTTGNTIYF.

The sample holds many counts of this clone. The observed sequence ends 3 residues before the CDR3 terminus, with the missing tail filled in from the germline J gene. This rearrangement joins TRBV7-9 to TRBJ2-1; 10 nucleotides line up with TRBD2. Germline V gives CDR1 SEHNR, CDR2 FQNEAQ (reference sequence). CDR3 length: 14 amino acids. V dropped 6 bases and J dropped 4; count of bases not matched to a gene: 3. The CDR3: CASRLAGVYNEQFF. The CDR3 DNA, read in part, is TGTGCCAGCAGGCTAGCGGGGGTTTACAATGAG.

Note on this clone: The read ends 3 residues before the CDR3 terminus; that terminus is restored from the germline J gene. The chain employs TRBV7-6 and TRBJ2-3; 16 positions match TRBD2. The trim removed 3 bases at V and 6 bases at J, leaving 9 bases unmatched. Germline CDR1 and CDR2: SGHVS and FNYEAQ. This CDR3 spans 18 amino acids. The DNA read from the CDR3 is TGTGCCAGCAGCTTGGGACTAGCGGGGGGGCTTGTCGGGGATACG. Translation: CASSLGLAGGLVGDT. The entire CDR3 is CASSLGLAGGLVGDTQYF.

Comments on this clone: The read gets to within 3 residues of the CDR3 end, and the germline J gene fills in the rest. V is TRBV18 and J is TRBJ2-3, with D hard to call. The germline V and J ends were trimmed by 6 bases and 1 base, with 14 bases remaining between them. Germline CDR1 is KGHSH and CDR2 is LQKENI. The CDR3 has 15 residues. The CDR3 loop reads CASSPYNQGTDTQYF. CDR3 DNA (partial): TGTGCCAGCTCGCCTTATAATCAGGGCACAGATACG.

Remarks on this clone: Read coverage stops 3 residues before the CDR3 terminus; the germline J gene supplies the remainder. This chain links TRBV5-1 with TRBJ2-2; 7 bases fit TRBD2. Germline V gene lookup returns CDR1 SGHRS and CDR2 YFSETQ. V shed 1 base and J 3 bases; nucleotides not matched to a gene: 3. The CDR3 runs 15 residues. CDR3 sequence reads: CASSLSGGDTGELFF. The sequenced CDR3 bases are TGCGCCAGCAGCTTGAGTGGGGGGGACACCGGGGAG.

About this clone itself: The read ends 3 residues before the CDR3 terminus; that terminus is restored from the germline J gene. This chain uses TRBV7-3 with TRBJ2-6, with D maybe TRBD1 (6 bases). The germline V and J ends were trimmed by 3 bases and 0 bases, with 12 bases remaining between them. Germline CDR1 SGHTA, CDR2 FQGTGA. The CDR3 length is 17 residues. The covered CDR3 bases are TGTGCCAGCAGCTTTAAGGGACACCACTCTGGGGCCAACGTC. The encoded protein is CASSFKGHHSGANV. The full CDR3 reads CASSFKGHHSGANVLTF.

This clone showed up many times. The sequence runs out 3 residues before the end of the CDR3; the remainder is reconstructed from the germline J gene. J is TRBJ2-3 and V is TRBV20-1; 12 bases map to TRBD2. Germline values: CDR1 DFQATT, CDR2 SNEGSKA (reference sequence). The junction had 3 bases not matched to a gene; V was cut back by 3 bases and J by 2 bases. The CDR3 covers 15 residues. The CDR3 sequence is CSASTSGGTTDTQYF. The CDR3 DNA, read in part, is TGCAGTGCTAGCACTAGCGGGGGGACCACAGATACG.

In the case of this clone: The sequenced fragment ends 3 residues before the CDR3 boundary, so the rest is inferred from the germline J gene. The rearrangement links TRBV19 to TRBJ2-5; 8 nucleotides line up with TRBD1. The CDR3 length is 17 residues. The germline CDR1 and CDR2 sequences are LNHDA and SQIVND (reference sequence). With V trimmed by 1 base and J by 6 bases, 13 bases remained unmatched. CDR3 amino acids: CASSIGVRPGGNQTQYF. CDR3 bases read: TGTGCCAGTAGTATAGGCGTAAGGCCAGGGGGCAATCAGACC.